Following are 21 T cell receptor beta chains from one sample sequenced in a study of blood T cell repertoires in COVID-19. The repertoire was sequenced with immunoSEQ multiplex PCR; TCRdb's copy has only in-frame clones and lacks some. The repertoire holds about 170,000 clones, with roughly 93% as singletons. The sequencing sample was made of peripheral blood. The source is a man aged 18 to 29 with COVID-19, enrolled during active disease.

This chain links TRBV9 with TRBJ2-1; 7 bases align to TRBD1. The J segment lost 8 bases and the V segment lost 3 bases, leaving 5 bases of the junction unmatched. Per germline, CDR1 SGDLS and CDR2 YYNGEE. The CDR3 spans 13 residues. CDR3 protein: CASSEDRVHEQFF. The CDR3, as DNA: TGTGCCAGCAGCGAAGACAGGGTACATGAGCAGTTCTTC.

The chain links TRBV27 to TRBJ2-7; D is undetermined. CDR3 length: 11 residues. V lost 2 bases, J lost 6 bases, and 5 bases lay in between. Germline V gene sequence: CDR1 MNHEY, CDR2 SMNVEV (reference sequence). The CDR3 is CASSLGSEQYF. The CDR3, as DNA: TGTGCCAGCAGTTTAGGCTCCGAGCAGTACTTC.

As to this clone: Other DNA sequences in this specimen translate into the identical CDR3. The gene calls are TRBV28 and TRBJ2-7; 10 bases line up with TRBD2. V was clipped by 6 bases and J by 3 bases; unmatched bases: 5. The V gene's germline CDR1 is MDHEN and CDR2 SYDVKM. The CDR3 is 14 amino acids. The CDR3 DNA reads TGTGCCAGCAGCCCCCCTAGCGGGAGCTACGAGCAGTACTTC. It translates to CASSPPSGSYEQYF.

The chain links TRBV20-1 to TRBJ1-1; no firm D call. The CDR3 consists of 13 residues. Per germline, CDR1 DFQATT and CDR2 SNEGSKA (reference sequence). Trimming took 3 bases from V and 5 from J, leaving 13 bases between them. The CDR3 nucleotides read TGCAGTGCTAGTGCCCGAGGAGGGACTGAAGCTTTCTTT. Translation: CSASARGGTEAFF.

V usage is TRBV28 and J usage is TRBJ2-7, with 11 bases identical to TRBD1. The germline gives CDR1 MDHEN, CDR2 SYDVKM. The CDR3 has 14 amino acids. J gave up 4 bases and V 6 bases, and 5 bases lay outside the gene matches. CDR3 nucleotide sequence: TGTGCCAGCAGCCCCGGGACAGGGGGGTACGAGCAGTACTTC. This sequence encodes CASSPGTGGYEQYF.

The chain uses TRBV7-6 and TRBJ1-1; 9 bases are shared with TRBD1. Germline CDR1 and CDR2: SGHVS and FNYEAQ. The CDR3 is 15 residues long. The J segment lost 0 bases and the V segment lost 3 bases, leaving 2 bases of the junction unmatched. CDR3 protein: CASSFGQGMNTEAFF. DNA for the CDR3: TGTGCCAGCAGCTTCGGACAGGGGATGAACACTGAAGCTTTCTTT.

The rearrangement links TRBV27 to TRBJ1-2; weak D call: TRBD1 (6 bases). Trimming left V 5 bases short and J 2 bases short, with 12 bases between. CDR3 length equals 14 residues. CDR1 and CDR2 (germline): MNHEY, SMNVEV (reference sequence). The CDR3 sequence is CASSLRGANYGYTF. The CDR3 DNA follows: TGTGCCAGCAGTCTACGGGGGGCCAACTATGGCTACACCTTC.

The V call is TRBV25-1, the J call TRBJ2-1; TRBD2 aligns across 8 bases. CDR1 and CDR2 from the germline V gene are MGHDK and SYGVNS. Trimming at V came to 3 bases and at J to 5 bases, leaving 6 bases not matched to a gene. The CDR3 has 15 residues. In nucleotides, the CDR3 is TGTGCCAGCAGTGACCGCCCGGGAGGGGACAATGAGCAGTTCTTC. It translates to CASSDRPGGDNEQFF.

The chain joins TRBV30 to TRBJ2-5, with 8 bases aligning to TRBD2. There are 14 residues in the CDR3. Per germline, CDR1 GTSNPN and CDR2 SVGIG (reference sequence). Trimming at V came to 1 base and at J to 5 bases, leaving 6 bases not matched to a gene. CDR3 residues: CAWSAGGPWETQYF. CDR3 coding DNA: TGTGCCTGGAGTGCGGGAGGGCCCTGGGAGACCCAGTACTTC. The full variable domain, with the rest looked up from reference TRBV30 and TRBJ2-5, is SQTIHQWPATLVQPVGSPLSLECTVEGTSNPNLYWYRQAAGRGLQLLFYSVGIGQISSEVPQNLSASRPQDRQFILSSKKLLLSDSGFYLCAWSAGGPWETQYFGPGTRLLVL.

The CDR3 loop is CASSPEGHEQYF. The CDR3 DNA reads TGTGCCAGCTCCCCCGAGGGCCACGAGCAGTACTTC. The chain employs TRBV28 and TRBJ2-7; TRBD2 is a possible D gene (5 bases). The CDR3 spans 12 residues. V was pared by 8 bases and J by 5 bases, with 13 bases between. CDR1 and CDR2 (germline): MDHEN, SYDVKM. Filled out from reference TRBV28 and TRBJ2-7, the complete variable domain reads DVKVTQSSRYLVKRTGEKVFLECVQDMDHENMFWYRQDPGLGLRLIYFSYDVKMKEKGDIPEGYSVSREKKERFSLILESASTNQTSMYLCASSPEGHEQYFGPGTRLTVT.

The rearrangement links TRBV5-1 to TRBJ2-1; TRBD1 agrees at 10 bases. The V gene end was trimmed by 2 bases and the J gene end by 9 bases; junction bases not matched to a gene: 5. Germline loops: CDR1 SGHRS, CDR2 YFSETQ. This CDR3 comprises 14 residues. The CDR3 sequence is CASSFGQGETEQFF. In DNA form, the CDR3 reads TGCGCCAGCAGCTTTGGACAGGGGGAAACTGAGCAGTTCTTC.

The chain joins TRBV30 to TRBJ2-2, with a possible D match to TRBD1 (6 bases). This CDR3 region has 15 residues. Germline V CDR1 and CDR2: GTSNPN, SVGIG (reference sequence). V gave up 5 bases and J gave up 1 base, with 14 bases separating them. CDR3: CAWYGGGGNTGELFF. Here the CDR3 DNA reads TGTGCCTGGTATGGGGGCGGCGGGAACACCGGGGAGCTGTTTTTT.

The V gene is TRBV7-6, the J gene TRBJ2-1, with 11 bases matching TRBD2. Germline lookup yields CDR1 SGHVS and CDR2 FNYEAQ. This CDR3 region has 15 residues. V trimming: 4 bases; J trimming: 4 bases; junction bases outside the gene matches: 3. The CDR3 DNA follows: TGTGCCAGCAGCTCGACTAGCGGGACATACAATGAGCAGTTCTTC. This codes for CASSSTSGTYNEQFF.

The gene calls are TRBV19 and TRBJ2-7, with D uncertain. The germline gives CDR1 LNHDA, CDR2 SQIVND (reference sequence). V was clipped by 5 bases and J by 4 bases, with 12 bases between them. The CDR3 runs 13 residues. CDR3 DNA sequence: TGTGCCAGTAGTGCCGCATTAGCATACGAGCAGTACTTC. Translated, it gives CASSAALAYEQYF.

V and J are TRBV11-2 and TRBJ2-3; D perhaps matches TRBD1 (5 bases). The V end was cut by 5 bases, the J end by 0 bases, with 15 bases between. From germline, CDR1 is SGHAT and CDR2 FQNNGV. The CDR3 runs 16 residues. The CDR3 protein is CASSPWRQTSTDTQYF. CDR3 in DNA: TGTGCCAGCAGCCCCTGGAGACAGACTAGCACAGATACGCAGTATTTT.

This clone was observed a single time. J is TRBJ2-7 and V is TRBV7-6, with D possibly matching TRBD1 (5 bases). This CDR3 is built from 15 residues. V was pared by 0 bases and J by 2 bases, with 11 bases between. The germline CDR1 and CDR2 sequences are SGHVS and FNYEAQ. The chain's CDR3 is CASSLAQGPTYEQYF. DNA of the CDR3: TGTGCCAGCAGCTTAGCGCAGGGTCCGACCTACGAGCAGTACTTC.

The V call is TRBV27, the J call TRBJ2-3, with 7 bases that match TRBD2. The CDR3 extends over 17 amino acids. The V gene's germline CDR1 is MNHEY and CDR2 SMNVEV (reference sequence). The V and J ends lost 1 base and 4 bases, in that order; junction bases with no gene match: 11. The CDR3 reads CASSLYYGGSGADTQYF. In DNA form, the CDR3 reads TGTGCCAGCAGTTTATACTACGGCGGGAGTGGCGCAGATACGCAGTATTTT.

This clone was seen only a few times. V and J are TRBV10-1 and TRBJ1-3; 8 positions agree with TRBD1. The germline CDR1 and CDR2 sequences are WNHNN and SYGVQD (reference sequence). The CDR3 consists of 13 residues. J lost 2 bases, V lost 6 bases, and 0 bases had no gene match. CDR3 sequence: CASRGQAGNTIYF. The DNA for the CDR3 is TGCGCCAGCAGGGGACAGGCTGGAAACACCATATATTTT.

The rearrangement joins TRBV2 to TRBJ2-1, with 8 positions matching TRBD2. CDR3 length: 14 residues. From germline, CDR1 is SNHLY and CDR2 FYNNEI. The ends lost 4 bases at V and 7 bases at J; junction bases unmatched: 6. The CDR3 sequence is CASSGLAGSNEQFF. The DNA for the CDR3 is TGTGCCAGCAGTGGTCTAGCGGGCTCGAATGAGCAGTTCTTC.

This clone was seen once. J is TRBJ2-7 and V is TRBV7-2, with 11 bases that match TRBD2. There are 16 residues in the CDR3. Germline V lookup: CDR1 SGHTA, CDR2 FQGNSA. The V segment lost 2 bases and the J segment 1 base; nucleotides outside the gene matches: 4. This CDR3 reads CASSLRLAGGSYEQYF. For the CDR3, the DNA is TGTGCCAGCAGCTTAAGGCTAGCGGGAGGATCCTACGAGCAGTACTTC.

The chain couples TRBV11-3 to TRBJ2-3; 7 bases fit TRBD1. CDR3 length: 14 residues. Germline V CDR1 and CDR2: SGHNT, YENEEA. J lost 7 bases, V lost 1 base, and 5 bases had no gene match. The CDR3 bases are TGTGCCAGCAGCTTAGGGGACAGCTTCCATACGCAGTATTTT. Its translation: CASSLGDSFHTQYF.